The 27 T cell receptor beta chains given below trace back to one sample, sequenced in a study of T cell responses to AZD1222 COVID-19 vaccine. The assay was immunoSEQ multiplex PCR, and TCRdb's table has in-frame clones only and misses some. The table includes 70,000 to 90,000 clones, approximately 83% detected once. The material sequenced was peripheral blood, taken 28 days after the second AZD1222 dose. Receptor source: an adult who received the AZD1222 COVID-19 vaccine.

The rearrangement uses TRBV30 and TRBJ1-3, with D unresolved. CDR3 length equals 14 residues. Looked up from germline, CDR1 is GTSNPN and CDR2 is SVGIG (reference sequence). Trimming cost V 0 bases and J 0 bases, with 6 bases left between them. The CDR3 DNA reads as TGTGCCTGGAGTGTATTGGGCTCTGGAAACACCATATATTTT. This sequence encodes CAWSVLGSGNTIYF.

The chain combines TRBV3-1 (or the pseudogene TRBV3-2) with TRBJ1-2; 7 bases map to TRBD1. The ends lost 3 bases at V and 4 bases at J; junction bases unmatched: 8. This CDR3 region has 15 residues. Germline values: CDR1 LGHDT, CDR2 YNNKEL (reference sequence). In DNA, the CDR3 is TGTGCCAGCAGCCAGATGGTAGGGGGCGGCTATGGCTACACCTTC. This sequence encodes CASSQMVGGGYGYTF.

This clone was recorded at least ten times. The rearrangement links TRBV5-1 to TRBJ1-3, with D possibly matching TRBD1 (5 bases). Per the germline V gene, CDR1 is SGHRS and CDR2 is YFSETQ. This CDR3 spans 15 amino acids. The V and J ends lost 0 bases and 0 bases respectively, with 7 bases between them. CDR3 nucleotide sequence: TGCGCCAGCAGCTTGGCACAGGACTCTGGAAACACCATATATTTT. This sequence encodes CASSLAQDSGNTIYF.

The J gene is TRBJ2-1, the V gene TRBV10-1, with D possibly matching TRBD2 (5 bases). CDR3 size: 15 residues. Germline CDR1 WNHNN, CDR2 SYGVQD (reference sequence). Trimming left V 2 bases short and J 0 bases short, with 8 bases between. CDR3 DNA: TGCGCCAGCAGTGAGGGTACTAGCTCCTACAATGAGCAGTTCTTC. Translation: CASSEGTSSYNEQFF.

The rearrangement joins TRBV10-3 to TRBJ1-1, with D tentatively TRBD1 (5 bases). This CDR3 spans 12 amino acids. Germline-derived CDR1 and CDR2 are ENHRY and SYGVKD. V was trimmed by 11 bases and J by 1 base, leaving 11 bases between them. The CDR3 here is CAARTGNTEAFF. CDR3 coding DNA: TGTGCCGCCCGAACAGGGAACACTGAAGCTTTCTTT.

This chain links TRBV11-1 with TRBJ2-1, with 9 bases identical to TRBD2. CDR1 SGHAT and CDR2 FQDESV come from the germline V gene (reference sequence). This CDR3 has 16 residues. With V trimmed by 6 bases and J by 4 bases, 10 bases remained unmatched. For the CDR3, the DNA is TGTGCCAGCAGGGATCCTAGCGGGAACTTATACAATGAGCAGTTCTTC. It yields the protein CASRDPSGNLYNEQFF. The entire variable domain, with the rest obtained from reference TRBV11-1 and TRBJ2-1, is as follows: EAEVAQSPRYKITEKSQAVAFWCDPISGHATLYWYRQILGQGPELLVQFQDESVVDDSQLPKDRFSAERLKGVDSTLKIQPAELGDSAMYLCASRDPSGNLYNEQFFGPGTRLTVL.

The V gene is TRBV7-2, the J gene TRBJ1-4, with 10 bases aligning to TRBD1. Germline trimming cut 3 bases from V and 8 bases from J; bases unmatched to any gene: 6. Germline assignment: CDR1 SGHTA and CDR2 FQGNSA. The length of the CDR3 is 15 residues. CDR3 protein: CASSLRQGAGEKLFF. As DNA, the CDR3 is TGTGCCAGCAGCTTGAGACAGGGGGCAGGGGAAAAACTGTTTTTT. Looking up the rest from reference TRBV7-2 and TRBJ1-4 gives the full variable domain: GAGVSQSPSNKVTEKGKDVELRCDPISGHTALYWYRQSLGQGLEFLIYFQGNSAPDKSGLPSDRFSAERTGGSVSTLTIQRTQQEDSAVYLCASSLRQGAGEKLFFGSGTQLSVL.

Here the CDR3 reads CASKVQGENSPLHF. CDR3 in DNA: TGTGCCAGTAAAGTACAGGGAGAGAATTCACCCCTCCACTTT. The V gene is TRBV19, the J gene TRBJ1-6, with D tentatively TRBD1 (6 bases). Germline V gene lookup returns CDR1 LNHDA and CDR2 SQIVND (reference sequence). The V end lost 7 bases, the J end lost 7 bases, and 14 bases lay between the germline ends. This CDR3 is built from 14 residues.

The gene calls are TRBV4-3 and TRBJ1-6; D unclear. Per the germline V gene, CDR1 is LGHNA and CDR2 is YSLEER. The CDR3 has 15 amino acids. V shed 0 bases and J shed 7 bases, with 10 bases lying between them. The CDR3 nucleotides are TGCGCCAGCAGCCAAGATCCCCAGGCGAATTCACCCCTCCACTTT. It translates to CASSQDPQANSPLHF.

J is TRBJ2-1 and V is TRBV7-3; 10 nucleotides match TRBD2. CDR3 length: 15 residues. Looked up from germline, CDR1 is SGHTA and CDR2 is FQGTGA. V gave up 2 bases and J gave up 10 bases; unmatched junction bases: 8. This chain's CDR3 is CASSLLAGEWTEQFF. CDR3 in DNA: TGTGCCAGCAGCTTACTAGCGGGAGAATGGACGGAGCAGTTCTTC. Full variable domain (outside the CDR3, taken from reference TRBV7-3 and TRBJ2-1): GAGVSQTPSNKVTEKGKYVELRCDPISGHTALYWYRQSLGQGPEFLIYFQGTGAADDSGLPNDRFFAVRPEGSVSTLKIQRTERGDSAVYLCASSLLAGEWTEQFFGPGTRLTVL.

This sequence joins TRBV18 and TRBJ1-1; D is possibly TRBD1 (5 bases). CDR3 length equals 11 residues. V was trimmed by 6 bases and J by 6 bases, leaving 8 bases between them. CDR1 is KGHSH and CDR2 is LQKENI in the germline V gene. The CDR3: CASSAGSEAFF. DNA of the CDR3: TGTGCCAGCTCCGCAGGGTCTGAAGCTTTCTTT.

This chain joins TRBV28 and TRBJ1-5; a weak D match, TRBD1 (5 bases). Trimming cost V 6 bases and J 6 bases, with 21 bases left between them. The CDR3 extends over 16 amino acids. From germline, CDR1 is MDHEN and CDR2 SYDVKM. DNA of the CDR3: TGTGCCAGCAGCCAGGCCGGACGGGGGAAGTCTCAGCCCCAGCATTTT. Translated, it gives CASSQAGRGKSQPQHF.

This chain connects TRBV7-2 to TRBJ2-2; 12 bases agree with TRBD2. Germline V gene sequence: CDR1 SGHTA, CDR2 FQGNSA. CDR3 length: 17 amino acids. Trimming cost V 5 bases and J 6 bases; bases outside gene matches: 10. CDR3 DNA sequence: TGTGCCAGCAGCCCCCAGTTACTAGCGGGAGGTCCCGGGGAGCTGTTTTTT. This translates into CASSPQLLAGGPGELFF.

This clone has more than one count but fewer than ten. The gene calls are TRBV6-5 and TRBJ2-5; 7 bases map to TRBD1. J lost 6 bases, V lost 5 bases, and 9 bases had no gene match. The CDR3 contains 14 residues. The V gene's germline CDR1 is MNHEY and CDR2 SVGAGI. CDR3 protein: CASSPEPRGKTQYF. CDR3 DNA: TGTGCCAGCAGTCCCGAACCCAGGGGGAAGACCCAGTACTTC.

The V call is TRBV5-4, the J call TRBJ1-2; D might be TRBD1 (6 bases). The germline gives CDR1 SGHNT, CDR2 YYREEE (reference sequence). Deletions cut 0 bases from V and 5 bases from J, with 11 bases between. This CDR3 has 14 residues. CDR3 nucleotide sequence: TGTGCCAGCAGCTTGGAGCAGGGGCGGTATGGCTACACCTTC. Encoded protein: CASSLEQGRYGYTF.

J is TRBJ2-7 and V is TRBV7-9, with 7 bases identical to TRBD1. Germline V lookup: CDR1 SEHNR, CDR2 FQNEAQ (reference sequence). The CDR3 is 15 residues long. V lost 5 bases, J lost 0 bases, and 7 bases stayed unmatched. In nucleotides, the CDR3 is TGTGCCAGCAGCCTCGGACAGGAGTCCTCCTACGAGCAGTACTTC. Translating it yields CASSLGQESSYEQYF.

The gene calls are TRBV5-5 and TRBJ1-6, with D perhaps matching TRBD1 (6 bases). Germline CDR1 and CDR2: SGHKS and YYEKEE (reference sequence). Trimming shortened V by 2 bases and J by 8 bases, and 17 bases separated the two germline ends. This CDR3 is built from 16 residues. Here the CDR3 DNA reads TGTGCCAGCAGCTTTATGATTCGACAGGAGGATTCACCCCTCCACTTT. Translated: CASSFMIRQEDSPLHF.

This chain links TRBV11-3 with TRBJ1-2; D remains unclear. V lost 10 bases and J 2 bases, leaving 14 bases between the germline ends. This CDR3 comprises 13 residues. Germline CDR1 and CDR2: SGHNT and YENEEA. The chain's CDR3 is CATGSPPNYGYTF. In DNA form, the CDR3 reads TGTGCCACAGGCAGCCCGCCCAACTATGGCTACACCTTC.

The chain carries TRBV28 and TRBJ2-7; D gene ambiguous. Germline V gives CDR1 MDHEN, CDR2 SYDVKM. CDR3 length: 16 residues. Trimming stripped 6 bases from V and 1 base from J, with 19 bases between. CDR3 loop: CASSPGTVLLSYEQYF. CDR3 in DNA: TGTGCCAGCAGCCCCGGTACAGTTTTACTTTCCTACGAGCAGTACTTC.

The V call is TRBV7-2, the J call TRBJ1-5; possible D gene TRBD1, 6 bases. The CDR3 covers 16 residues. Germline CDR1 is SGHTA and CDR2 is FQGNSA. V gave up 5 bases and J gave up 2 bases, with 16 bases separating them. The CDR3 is CASSAKQGLGNQPQHF. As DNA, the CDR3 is TGTGCCAGCAGCGCGAAGCAGGGGTTGGGCAATCAGCCCCAGCATTTT.

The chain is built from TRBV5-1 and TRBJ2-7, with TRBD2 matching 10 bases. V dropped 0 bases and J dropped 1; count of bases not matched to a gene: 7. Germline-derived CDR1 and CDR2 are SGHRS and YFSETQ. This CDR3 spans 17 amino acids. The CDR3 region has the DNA TGCGCCAGCAGCTTGGGACGGCTAGCGGGAGTGTCCTACGAGCAGTACTTC. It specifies CASSLGRLAGVSYEQYF.

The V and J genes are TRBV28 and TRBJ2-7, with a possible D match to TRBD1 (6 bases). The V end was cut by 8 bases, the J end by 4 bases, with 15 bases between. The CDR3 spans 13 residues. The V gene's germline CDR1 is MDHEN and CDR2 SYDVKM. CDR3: CASLSGVRYEQYF. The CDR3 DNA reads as TGTGCCAGCCTCTCAGGGGTAAGGTACGAGCAGTACTTC.

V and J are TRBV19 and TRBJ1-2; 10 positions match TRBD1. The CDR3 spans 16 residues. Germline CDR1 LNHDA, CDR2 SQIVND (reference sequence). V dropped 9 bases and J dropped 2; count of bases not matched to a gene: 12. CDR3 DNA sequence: TGTGCCAGCTTGCCGACAGGGGGCGCCCAGAACTATGGCTACACCTTC. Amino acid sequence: CASLPTGGAQNYGYTF.

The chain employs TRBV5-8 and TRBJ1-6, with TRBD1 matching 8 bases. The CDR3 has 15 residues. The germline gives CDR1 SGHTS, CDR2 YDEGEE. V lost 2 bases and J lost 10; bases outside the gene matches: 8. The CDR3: CASSLPSGGLSPLHF. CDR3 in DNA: TGTGCCAGCAGCTTACCCTCAGGGGGCCTATCACCCCTCCACTTT. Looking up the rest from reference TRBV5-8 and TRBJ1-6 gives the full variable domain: EAGVTQSPTHLIKTRGQQATLRCSPISGHTSVYWYQQALGLGLQFLLWYDEGEERNRGNFPPRFSGRQFPNYSSELNVNALELEDSALYLCASSLPSGGLSPLHFGNGTRLTVT.

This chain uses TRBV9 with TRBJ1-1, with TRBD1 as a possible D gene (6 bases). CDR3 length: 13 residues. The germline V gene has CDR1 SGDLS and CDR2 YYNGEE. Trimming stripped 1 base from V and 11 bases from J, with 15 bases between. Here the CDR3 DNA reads TGTGCCAGCAGCGTAAGTGGGCAGGGGCTTGCTTTCTTT. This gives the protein CASSVSGQGLAFF.

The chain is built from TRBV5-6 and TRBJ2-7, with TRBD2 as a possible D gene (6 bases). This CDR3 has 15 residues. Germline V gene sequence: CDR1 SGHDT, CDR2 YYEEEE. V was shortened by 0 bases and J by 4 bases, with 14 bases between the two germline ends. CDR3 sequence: CASSLAVGGGYEQYF. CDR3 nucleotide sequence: TGTGCCAGCAGCTTGGCCGTCGGGGGTGGGTACGAGCAGTACTTC.

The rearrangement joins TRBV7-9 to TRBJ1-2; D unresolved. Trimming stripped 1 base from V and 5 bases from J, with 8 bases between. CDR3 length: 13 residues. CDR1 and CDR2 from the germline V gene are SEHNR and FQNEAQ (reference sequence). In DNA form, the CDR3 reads TGTGCCAGCAGCTTAGAGCGGGAATATGGCTACACCTTC. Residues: CASSLEREYGYTF.